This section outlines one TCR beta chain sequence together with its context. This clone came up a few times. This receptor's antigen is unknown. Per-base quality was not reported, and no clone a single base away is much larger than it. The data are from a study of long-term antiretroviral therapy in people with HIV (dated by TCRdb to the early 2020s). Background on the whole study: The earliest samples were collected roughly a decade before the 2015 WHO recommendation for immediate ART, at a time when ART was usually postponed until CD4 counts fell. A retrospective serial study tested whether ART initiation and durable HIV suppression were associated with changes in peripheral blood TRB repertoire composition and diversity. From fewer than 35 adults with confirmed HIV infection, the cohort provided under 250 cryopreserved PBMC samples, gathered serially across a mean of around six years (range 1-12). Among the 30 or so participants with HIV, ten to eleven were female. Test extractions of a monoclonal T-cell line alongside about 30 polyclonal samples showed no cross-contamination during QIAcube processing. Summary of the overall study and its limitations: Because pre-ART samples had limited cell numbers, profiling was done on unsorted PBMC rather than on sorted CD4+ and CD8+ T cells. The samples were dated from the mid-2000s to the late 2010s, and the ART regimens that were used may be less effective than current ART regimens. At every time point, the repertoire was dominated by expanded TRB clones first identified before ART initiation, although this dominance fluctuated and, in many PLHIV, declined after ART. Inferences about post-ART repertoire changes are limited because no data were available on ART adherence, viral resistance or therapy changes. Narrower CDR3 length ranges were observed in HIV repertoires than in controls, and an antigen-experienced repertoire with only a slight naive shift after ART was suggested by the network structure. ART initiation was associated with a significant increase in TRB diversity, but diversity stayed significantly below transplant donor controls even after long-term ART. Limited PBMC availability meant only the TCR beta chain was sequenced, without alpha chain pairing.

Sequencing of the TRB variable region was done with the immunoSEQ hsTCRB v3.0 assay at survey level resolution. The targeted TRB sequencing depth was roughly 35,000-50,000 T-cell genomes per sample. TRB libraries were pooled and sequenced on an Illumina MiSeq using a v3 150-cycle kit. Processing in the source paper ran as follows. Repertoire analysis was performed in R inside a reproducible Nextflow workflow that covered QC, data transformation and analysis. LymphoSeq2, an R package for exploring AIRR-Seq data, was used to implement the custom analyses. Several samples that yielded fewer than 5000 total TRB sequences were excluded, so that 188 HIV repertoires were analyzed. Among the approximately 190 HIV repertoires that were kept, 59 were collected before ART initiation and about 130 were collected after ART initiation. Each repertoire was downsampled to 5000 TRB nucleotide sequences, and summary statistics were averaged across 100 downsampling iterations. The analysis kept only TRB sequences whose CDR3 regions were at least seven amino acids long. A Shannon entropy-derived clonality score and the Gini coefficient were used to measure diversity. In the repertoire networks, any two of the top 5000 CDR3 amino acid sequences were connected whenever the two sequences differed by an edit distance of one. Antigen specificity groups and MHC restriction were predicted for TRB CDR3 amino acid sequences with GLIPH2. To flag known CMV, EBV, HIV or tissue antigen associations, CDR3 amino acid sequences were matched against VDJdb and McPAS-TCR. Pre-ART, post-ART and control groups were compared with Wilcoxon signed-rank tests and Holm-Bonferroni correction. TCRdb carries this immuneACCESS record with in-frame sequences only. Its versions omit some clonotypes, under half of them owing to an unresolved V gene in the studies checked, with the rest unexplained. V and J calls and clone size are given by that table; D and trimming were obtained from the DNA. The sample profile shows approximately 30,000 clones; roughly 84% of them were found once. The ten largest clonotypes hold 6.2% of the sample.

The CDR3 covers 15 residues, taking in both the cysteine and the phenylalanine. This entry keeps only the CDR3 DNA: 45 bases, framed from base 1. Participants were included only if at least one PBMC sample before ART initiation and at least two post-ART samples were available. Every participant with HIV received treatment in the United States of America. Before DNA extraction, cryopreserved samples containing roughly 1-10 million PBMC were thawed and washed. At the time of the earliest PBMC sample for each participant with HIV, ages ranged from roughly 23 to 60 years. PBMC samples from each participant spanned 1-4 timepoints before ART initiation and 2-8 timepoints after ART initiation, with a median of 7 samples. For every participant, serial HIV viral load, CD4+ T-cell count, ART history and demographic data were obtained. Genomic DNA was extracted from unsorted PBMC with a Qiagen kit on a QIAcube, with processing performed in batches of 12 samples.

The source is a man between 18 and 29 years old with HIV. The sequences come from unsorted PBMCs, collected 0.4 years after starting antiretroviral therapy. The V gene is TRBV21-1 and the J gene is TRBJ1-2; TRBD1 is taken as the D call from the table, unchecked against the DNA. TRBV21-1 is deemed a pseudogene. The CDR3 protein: CASSTRRDTGYGYTF. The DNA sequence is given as TGTGCCAGCAGCACCCGAAGGGACACGGGATATGGCTACACCTTC.